A selection of T cell receptor beta chains follows, all from one sample in a study of blood T cells in healthy people across ages. TCRdb recomputed calls from the 5' RACE reads with MiXCR, one row per CDR3 protein. The table lists around 1,900,000 distinct CDR3 sequences, about two fifths of them singletons. Material: blood. The origin of the receptors is a human donor in good health. Both conserved end residues are part of each CDR3. The D gene is left open where the match is weak. Part of the rows lack a size; the others show once, few, many or a class for expanded clones.

V	size	J	D	DNA	CDR3
TRBV5-1	.	TRBJ2-7	TRBD2	TGCGCCAGCAGCTCTAGGACTAGCGGGGGGCTGCCTACTTCCTACGAGCAGTACTTC	CASSSRTSGGLPTSYEQYF
TRBV10-3	few	TRBJ1-1	.	TGTGCCATCAGCGAGAGACCACAGCAGGGTATGTTGACTGAAGCTTTCTTT	CAISERPQQGMLTEAFF
TRBV12-3/TRBV12-4	few	TRBJ2-7	.	TGTGCCAGCAGTTTAAATTACTACGAGCAGTACTTC	CASSLNYYEQYF
TRBV11-3	.	TRBJ2-2	.	TGTGCCACCTATGTAGACACCGGGGAGCTGTTTTTT	CATYVDTGELFF
TRBV7-2	.	TRBJ2-5	TRBD2	TGTGCCAGCAGCCTAGCGGGGACTAAGATGGAGACCCAGTACTTC	CASSLAGTKMETQYF
TRBV6-2/TRBV6-3	.	TRBJ2-7	TRBD2	TGTGCCAGCAGTTCAGTAGCGGGGGCTCTGGCACGCTACGAGCAGTACTTC	CASSSVAGALARYEQYF
TRBV18	few	TRBJ1-3	TRBD1	TGTGCCAGCTCACCACGTCGGGACAGGGGGTCTGGAAACACCATATATTTT	CASSPRRDRGSGNTIYF
TRBV20-1	.	TRBJ2-1	.	TGCAGTGCCGCCGGGCCCAGGAATTACAATGAGCAGTTCTTC	CSAAGPRNYNEQFF
TRBV12-3/TRBV12-4	.	TRBJ1-5	.	TGTGCCAACAGTTTTTCAAGGGGTGGCAATCAGCCCCAGCATTTT	CANSFSRGGNQPQHF
TRBV21-1	.	TRBJ1-2	.	TGTGCCAGCAGCGGTGTGGACAGGGGGGACTATGGCTACACCTTC	CASSGVDRGDYGYTF
TRBV29-1	.	TRBJ2-5	.	TGCAGCGTTGAACCCCCCGTGGCGGGGGCGGATGAGACCCAGTACTTC	CSVEPPVAGADETQYF
TRBV5-6	.	TRBJ2-5	TRBD1	TGTGCCAGCAGCTCCACTGGAAGACAGGGCCAAGAGACCCAGTACTTC	CASSSTGRQGQETQYF
TRBV7-2	few	TRBJ2-7	.	TGTGCCAGCAGCCGCGGGCCTCAATACGAGCAGTACTTC	CASSRGPQYEQYF
TRBV20-1	few	TRBJ2-7	TRBD1	TGCAGTGCTAGACCAGGACAGGGGAACTACGAGCAGTACTTC	CSARPGQGNYEQYF
TRBV6-2/TRBV6-3	.	TRBJ2-2	TRBD2	TGTGCCAGCAGTCCACTTCCCGGGACTAGCGGGGGCCTCTACACCGGGGAGCTGTTTTTT	CASSPLPGTSGGLYTGELFF
TRBV7-3	.	TRBJ1-1	.	TGTGCCAGCAGCTTAACGAGGGATTCGAACATTGAAGCTTTCTTT	CASSLTRDSNIEAFF
TRBV7-6	few	TRBJ2-5	.	TGTGCCAGCAGCCCGGGACTGACTAGGGAGACCCAGTACTTC	CASSPGLTRETQYF
TRBV10-3	few	TRBJ1-5	.	TGTGCCATCGTTGGACAGCCAAATCAGCCCCAGCATTTT	CAIVGQPNQPQHF
TRBV4-1	.	TRBJ2-3	.	TGCGCCAGCAGCCAAAGTCACCTGGGAATCGTCACAGATACGCAGTATTTT	CASSQSHLGIVTDTQYF
TRBV29-1	.	TRBJ2-3	TRBD2	TGCAGCGTTGAACGTCCAGCGGGGGGCCCCACAGATACGCAGTATTTT	CSVERPAGGPTDTQYF
TRBV3-1	few	TRBJ2-4	.	TGTGCCAGCAGCCAATTGGGAATAGCCAAAAACATTCAGTACTTC	CASSQLGIAKNIQYF
TRBV6-2/TRBV6-3	few	TRBJ1-5	TRBD1	TGTGCCAGCAGTTACTCGACAGGGGTCGATCAGCCCCAGCATTTT	CASSYSTGVDQPQHF
TRBV7-8	once	TRBJ2-7	.	TGTGCCAGCAGCTTAGAGGCAGGGAGTCCCCGATACGAGCAGTACTTC	CASSLEAGSPRYEQYF
TRBV7-2	.	TRBJ2-5	.	TGTGCCAGCAGCTCAGCAGGGGTAAAGACCCAGTACTTC	CASSSAGVKTQYF
TRBV7-9	.	TRBJ2-2	.	TGTGCCAGCAGTTTCCATATGCAGGGTTCCGGGGAGCTGTTTTTT	CASSFHMQGSGELFF
TRBV12-3/TRBV12-4	few	TRBJ2-4	.	TGTGCCAGCAGTTTAGTGATAAACATTCAGTACTTC	CASSLVINIQYF
TRBV24-1	.	TRBJ2-2	TRBD2	TGTGCCACCAGTGACCAGAGCGGGGGGGTAAACACCGGGGAGCTGTTTTTT	CATSDQSGGVNTGELFF
TRBV20-1	few	TRBJ1-5	TRBD1	TGCAGTGCTAGAACTACTGACATGGGACAGGGTAATCAGCCCCAGCATTTT	CSARTTDMGQGNQPQHF
TRBV6-1	.	TRBJ1-1	.	TGTGCCAGCAGTCGGAAAGACATGAACACTGAAGCTTTCTTT	CASSRKDMNTEAFF
TRBV18	.	TRBJ1-2	TRBD1	TGTGCCAGCTCACCCTCTCGGGGCCAGGGGGCCTATGGCTACACCTTC	CASSPSRGQGAYGYTF
TRBV2	.	TRBJ2-1	TRBD1	TGTGCCAGCAGTGTCGGAGGACAGGGGGGAAATGAGCAGTTCTTC	CASSVGGQGGNEQFF
TRBV5-1	.	TRBJ1-1	.	TGCGCCAGCAGCTTGATGGGCCAGAGCCCCTCTGAAGCTTTCTTT	CASSLMGQSPSEAFF
TRBV10-3	few	TRBJ1-1	.	TGTGCCATCAGTGAGTTAGTAAATTCTGAAGCTTTCTTT	CAISELVNSEAFF
TRBV12-3/TRBV12-4	.	TRBJ2-3	TRBD1	TGTGCCAGCAGTGCGCGACAGGGGAAGGGATCAGATACGCAGTATTTT	CASSARQGKGSDTQYF
TRBV4-3	many	TRBJ2-7	.	TGCGCCAGCAGCCAAGATCCCACTCTCGAGCAGTACTTC	CASSQDPTLEQYF
TRBV6-2/TRBV6-3	.	TRBJ2-7	.	TGTGCCAGCAAAGGGGATGGACGTAGGGGCGAGCAGTACTTC	CASKGDGRRGEQYF
TRBV20-1	few	TRBJ2-3	TRBD2	TGCAGTGCTAGCCGTCTACTAGCGGGGTACACAGATACGCAGTATTTT	CSASRLLAGYTDTQYF
TRBV28	.	TRBJ1-2	.	TGTGCCAGCAGCTATGCAGGGGACAATGGCTACACCTTC	CASSYAGDNGYTF